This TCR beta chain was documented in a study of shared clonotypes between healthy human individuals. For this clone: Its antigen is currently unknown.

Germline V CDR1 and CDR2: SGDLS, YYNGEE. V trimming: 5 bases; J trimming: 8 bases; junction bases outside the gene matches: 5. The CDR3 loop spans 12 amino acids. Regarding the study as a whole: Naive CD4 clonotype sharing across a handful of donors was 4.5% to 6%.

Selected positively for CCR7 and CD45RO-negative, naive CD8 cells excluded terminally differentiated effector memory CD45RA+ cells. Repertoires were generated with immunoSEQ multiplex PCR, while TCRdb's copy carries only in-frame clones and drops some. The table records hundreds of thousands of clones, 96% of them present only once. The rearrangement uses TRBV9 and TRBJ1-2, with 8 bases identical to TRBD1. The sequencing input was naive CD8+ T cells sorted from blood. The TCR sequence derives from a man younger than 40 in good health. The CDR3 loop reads CASRDRVEGYTF. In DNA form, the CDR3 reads TGTGCCAGCAGGGACAGGGTGGAGGGCTACACCTTC.